This T cell receptor (beta chain) was identified in a study of cytomegalovirus exposure and HLA in healthy donors. Whole-study results and caveats: Presence/absence analyses took donor sequencing depth as roughly uniform.

PCR primers comprised 60 Vbeta and 13 Jbeta primers. Original data processing: A follow-up analysis tallied 73 million or so unique TCR beta chains, approximately 10 million shared. Generated by immunoSEQ multiplex PCR, the TCRdb table keeps only in-frame clones and is missing some. From that table come the V and J calls and clone size; the DNA was used to work out D and trimming. The sample lists over 150,000 clones; 70% to 80% were seen once. This clone was detected a few times. Its specificity is not known. Trimming took 1 base from V and 1 from J, leaving 5 bases between them. Germline loops: CDR1 GTSNPN, CDR2 SVGIG (reference sequence). The CDR3 loop spans 13 amino acids.

Sequencing was carried out using PBMCs. The source is a man aged 55-75 years in good health and CMV-seronegative. V gene TRBV30 combines with J gene TRBJ1-5; D uncertain. CDR3 residues: CAWSGRSNQPQHF. CDR3 coding DNA: TGTGCCTGGAGTGGCAGGAGCAATCAGCCCCAGCATTTT. The whole variable domain, remainder taken from reference TRBV30 and TRBJ1-5, is SQTIHQWPATLVQPVGSPLSLECTVEGTSNPNLYWYRQAAGRGLQLLFYSVGIGQISSEVPQNLSASRPQDRQFILSSKKLLLSDSGFYLCAWSGRSNQPQHFGDGTRLSIL.